The table lists the clone carrying this T cell receptor (beta chain) with a count of one. Its antigen remains unknown. Exposure to brentuximab vedotin varied, and each patient had relapsed following autologous stem cell transplantation. Patients reached a best response of complete response, partial response or progressive disease. This CDR3 has 13 residues. V lost 5 bases and J 7 bases, leaving 12 bases between the germline ends. Germline CDR1 is LNHDA and CDR2 is SQIVND (reference sequence). Profiling relied on immunoSEQ multiplex PCR, and the TCRdb table lists in-frame clones only, not all of them. Of approximately 98,000 clones in the sample, 80% to 90% were seen once. The data stem from a study of PD-1 blockade in classical Hodgkin lymphoma. Broader study findings: With CD4+ cells, TCR diversity rose significantly by C4D1, but not with CD8+ cells. Baseline TCR diversity was reportedly lower in newly diagnosed patients than healthy donors. Patients starting nivolumab less than 1 year after ASCT had lower diversity and were excluded from later analyses.

Sequencing used peripheral blood mononuclear cells (PBMCs), obtained before the second cycle of nivolumab. This chain uses TRBV19 with TRBJ2-1; D may match TRBD1 or TRBD2 (5 bases each). The source of this sequence is a human donor with classical Hodgkin lymphoma. The CDR3 loop reads CASSRDPRNEQFF. DNA for the CDR3: TGTGCCAGTAGTCGGGACCCGCGAAATGAGCAGTTCTTC.